The rows below give T cell receptor beta chains drawn from one sample of a study of T cells in Graves' hyperthyroidism and ophthalmopathy. A single record per CDR3 protein comes from TCRdb applying MiXCR to the multiplex PCR reads. The data show 300,000 to 400,000 distinct CDR3 sequences, roughly a fifth seen once. Sequencing was carried out using blood. The receptors here all came from a woman aged 50 to 60 with Graves' hyperthyroidism. The CDR3 runs from the conserved cysteine through the conserved F or W. A D gene is named only where the DNA matches it firmly. Not every row has a clone size; where given, it reads once, few, many or a size class.

CDR3aa: CASSYFRGLSEAFF; CDR3nt: TGTGCCAGCAGTTACTTCAGGGGGCTGTCTGAAGCTTTCTTT; j_gene: TRBJ1-1; v_gene: TRBV6-5; abundance: many; d_gene: TRBD1
CDR3aa: CASKLTRVTGELFF; CDR3nt: TGTGCCAGCAAACTTACAAGGGTTACCGGGGAGCTGTTTTTT; j_gene: TRBJ2-2; v_gene: TRBV27; abundance: few; d_gene: NA
CDR3aa: CASGLEENTEAFF; CDR3nt: TGTGCTAGTGGTTTGGAGGAGAACACTGAAGCTTTCTTT; j_gene: TRBJ1-1; v_gene: TRBV12-5; abundance: many; d_gene: NA
CDR3aa: CSARGKRGSGANVLTF; CDR3nt: TGCAGTGCTAGAGGAAAAAGGGGTTCTGGGGCCAACGTCCTGACTTTC; j_gene: TRBJ2-6; v_gene: TRBV20-1; abundance: NA; d_gene: NA
CDR3aa: CAWSALRTGTGFKETQYF; CDR3nt: TGTGCCTGGAGTGCTCTGAGAACCGGGACAGGGTTTAAAGAGACCCAGTACTTC; j_gene: TRBJ2-5; v_gene: TRBV30; abundance: many; d_gene: TRBD1
CDR3aa: CSASGAASNQPQHF; CDR3nt: TGCAGTGCTAGCGGAGCGGCTAGCAATCAGCCCCAGCATTTT; j_gene: TRBJ1-5; v_gene: TRBV20-1; abundance: few; d_gene: NA
CDR3aa: CASSLYSYEAFF; CDR3nt: TGTGCCAGCAGTTTATACAGTTATGAAGCTTTCTTT; j_gene: TRBJ1-1; v_gene: TRBV28; abundance: many; d_gene: NA
CDR3aa: CSVETRVGYTF; CDR3nt: TGCAGCGTTGAAACCCGAGTCGGCTACACCTTC; j_gene: TRBJ1-2; v_gene: TRBV29-1; abundance: NA; d_gene: NA
CDR3aa: CASSPTGSHGYTF; CDR3nt: TGTGCCAGCAGTCCGACAGGGAGCCATGGCTACACCTTC; j_gene: TRBJ1-2; v_gene: TRBV6-6; abundance: NA; d_gene: TRBD1
CDR3aa: CASSWTDGSYEQYF; CDR3nt: TGTGCCAGCAGCTGGACGGACGGATCCTACGAGCAGTACTTC; j_gene: TRBJ2-7; v_gene: TRBV7-8; abundance: many; d_gene: NA
CDR3aa: CASSYPGQPNTEAFF; CDR3nt: TGTGCCAGCAGTTATCCGGGACAGCCGAACACTGAAGCTTTCTTT; j_gene: TRBJ1-1; v_gene: TRBV28; abundance: many; d_gene: TRBD1
CDR3aa: CAISDEGQGMLYGYTF; CDR3nt: TGCGCCATCAGTGACGAGGGACAGGGAATGCTCTATGGCTACACCTTC; j_gene: TRBJ1-2; v_gene: TRBV10-3; abundance: NA; d_gene: TRBD1
CDR3aa: CASSKPRVTYNEQFF; CDR3nt: TGTGCCAGCAGCAAACCTAGAGTCACCTACAATGAGCAGTTCTTC; j_gene: TRBJ2-1; v_gene: TRBV7-2; abundance: few; d_gene: NA
CDR3aa: CASSVVGRGATDTQYF; CDR3nt: TGTGCCAGCAGCGTAGTCGGGAGGGGCGCCACAGATACGCAGTATTTT; j_gene: TRBJ2-3; v_gene: TRBV9; abundance: many; d_gene: TRBD2
CDR3aa: CASSERLAGLGEQFF; CDR3nt: TGCGCCAGCAGCGAGAGACTAGCGGGGCTGGGTGAGCAGTTCTTC; j_gene: TRBJ2-1; v_gene: TRBV5-1; abundance: many; d_gene: TRBD2
CDR3aa: CSADAGTYYGYTF; CDR3nt: TGCAGTGCTGATGCCGGGACGTACTATGGCTACACCTTC; j_gene: TRBJ1-2; v_gene: TRBV20-1; abundance: few; d_gene: NA
CDR3aa: CATSRGEVSYGYTF; CDR3nt: TGTGCCACCAGCAGAGGTGAAGTATCCTATGGCTACACCTTC; j_gene: TRBJ1-2; v_gene: TRBV15; abundance: few; d_gene: NA
CDR3aa: CASSKVAGGPSSYEQYF; CDR3nt: TGTGCCAGTTCCAAAGTAGCGGGGGGACCCTCCTCCTACGAGCAGTACTTC; j_gene: TRBJ2-7; v_gene: TRBV18; abundance: many; d_gene: TRBD2
CDR3aa: CASSWAQGHEQYF; CDR3nt: TGTGCCAGCAGTTGGGCCCAAGGGCACGAGCAGTACTTC; j_gene: TRBJ2-7; v_gene: TRBV6-1; abundance: few; d_gene: NA
CDR3aa: CASSYSWSSYNEQFF; CDR3nt: TGTGCCAGCAGTTACAGCTGGAGCTCCTACAATGAGCAGTTCTTC; j_gene: TRBJ2-1; v_gene: TRBV6-5; abundance: many; d_gene: NA
CDR3aa: CASSQSAGGSPLHF; CDR3nt: TGTGCCAGCAGCCAAAGTGCAGGCGGTTCACCCCTCCACTTT; j_gene: TRBJ1-6; v_gene: TRBV3-1; abundance: many; d_gene: NA
CDR3aa: CASSLGRSRETQYF; CDR3nt: TGTGCCAGCAGCTTAGGACGCTCCAGGGAGACCCAGTACTTC; j_gene: TRBJ2-5; v_gene: TRBV11-2; abundance: many; d_gene: NA
CDR3aa: CASSPGQESWTDTQYF; CDR3nt: TGTGCCAGCAGCCCCGGACAGGAAAGTTGGACAGATACGCAGTATTTT; j_gene: TRBJ2-3; v_gene: TRBV2; abundance: NA; d_gene: TRBD1
CDR3aa: CASQVNRGTVDTQYF; CDR3nt: TGTGCCAGCCAAGTCAATCGCGGTACGGTAGATACGCAGTATTTT; j_gene: TRBJ2-3; v_gene: TRBV2; abundance: many; d_gene: NA
CDR3aa: CASSLDRFPYNSPLHF; CDR3nt: TGTGCCAGCAGCTTAGACAGGTTTCCCTATAATTCACCCCTCCACTTT; j_gene: TRBJ1-6; v_gene: TRBV7-8; abundance: few; d_gene: NA
CDR3aa: CASSTGQGRGFNQPQHF; CDR3nt: TGTGCCAGTAGTACCGGACAGGGAAGAGGGTTCAATCAGCCCCAGCATTTT; j_gene: TRBJ1-5; v_gene: TRBV19; abundance: few; d_gene: TRBD1
CDR3aa: CASTGTQLTGELFF; CDR3nt: TGTGCCTCCACCGGGACACAATTGACCGGGGAGCTGTTTTTT; j_gene: TRBJ2-2; v_gene: TRBV30; abundance: many; d_gene: NA
CDR3aa: CATSDGGRGTNEKLFF; CDR3nt: TGTGCCACCAGTGACGGGGGCCGAGGAACTAATGAAAAACTGTTTTTT; j_gene: TRBJ1-4; v_gene: TRBV24-1; abundance: many; d_gene: NA
CDR3aa: CSARRTGGTGELFF; CDR3nt: TGCAGTGCTCGCAGGACAGGGGGAACCGGGGAGCTGTTTTTT; j_gene: TRBJ2-2; v_gene: TRBV20-1; abundance: NA; d_gene: TRBD1
CDR3aa: CASRSSGGSSYNEQFF; CDR3nt: TGTGCCAGCAGGAGTAGCGGGGGGAGCTCCTACAATGAGCAGTTCTTC; j_gene: TRBJ2-1; v_gene: TRBV6-2/TRBV6-3; abundance: NA; d_gene: TRBD2
CDR3aa: CASSPGQEQFF; CDR3nt: TGTGCCAGTAGTCCGGGACAAGAGCAGTTCTTC; j_gene: TRBJ2-1; v_gene: TRBV19; abundance: NA; d_gene: NA
CDR3aa: CASSLSGWTSGRARETQYF; CDR3nt: TGTGCCAGCAGCCTATCAGGCTGGACTAGCGGGAGGGCACGGGAGACCCAGTACTTC; j_gene: TRBJ2-5; v_gene: TRBV3-1; abundance: many; d_gene: TRBD2
CDR3aa: CASREGRPEAFF; CDR3nt: TGTGCCAGCAGGGAAGGACGGCCTGAAGCTTTCTTT; j_gene: TRBJ1-1; v_gene: TRBV6-1; abundance: many; d_gene: NA
CDR3aa: CSARGQGRRNRETQYF; CDR3nt: TGCAGTGCTAGAGGACAGGGGAGGAGGAATCGGGAGACCCAGTACTTC; j_gene: TRBJ2-5; v_gene: TRBV20-1; abundance: NA; d_gene: TRBD1
CDR3aa: CAWDRQGAKNIQYF; CDR3nt: TGTGCCTGGGACCGACAGGGGGCCAAAAACATTCAGTACTTC; j_gene: TRBJ2-4; v_gene: TRBV30; abundance: many; d_gene: TRBD1
CDR3aa: CATSGGVAGGTYNEQFF; CDR3nt: TGTGCCACCAGTGGTGGGGTAGCGGGTGGGACCTACAATGAGCAGTTCTTC; j_gene: TRBJ2-1; v_gene: TRBV24-1; abundance: many; d_gene: TRBD2
CDR3aa: CASRRTSGSQSSYEQYF; CDR3nt: TGTGCCAGCAGGCGGACTAGCGGGAGCCAAAGCTCCTACGAGCAGTACTTC; j_gene: TRBJ2-7; v_gene: TRBV11-3; abundance: many; d_gene: TRBD2
CDR3aa: CASSGGFGLAGGLPTTDTQYF; CDR3nt: TGTGCCAGCAGTGGGGGGTTTGGACTAGCGGGAGGCCTTCCCACCACAGATACGCAGTATTTT; j_gene: TRBJ2-3; v_gene: TRBV25-1; abundance: NA; d_gene: TRBD2
CDR3aa: CASLLNTEAFF; CDR3nt: TGTGCCAGCCTCCTGAACACTGAAGCTTTCTTT; j_gene: TRBJ1-1; v_gene: TRBV2; abundance: many; d_gene: NA
CDR3aa: CSVEAGRGTETYNEQFF; CDR3nt: TGCAGCGTTGAAGCCGGCAGGGGGACTGAAACCTACAATGAGCAGTTCTTC; j_gene: TRBJ2-1; v_gene: TRBV29-1; abundance: few; d_gene: NA
CDR3aa: CASSWRGFGEKLFF; CDR3nt: TGTGCCAGCAGCTGGCGCGGGTTCGGGGAAAAACTGTTTTTT; j_gene: TRBJ1-4; v_gene: TRBV11-2; abundance: few; d_gene: NA
CDR3aa: CSARFGDSTEAFF; CDR3nt: TGCAGTGCTAGGTTCGGTGACAGCACTGAAGCTTTCTTT; j_gene: TRBJ1-1; v_gene: TRBV20-1; abundance: NA; d_gene: NA
CDR3aa: CASSQVGQGADTEAFF; CDR3nt: TGCGCCAGCAGCCAAGTTGGACAGGGGGCGGACACTGAAGCTTTCTTT; j_gene: TRBJ1-1; v_gene: TRBV4-1; abundance: NA; d_gene: TRBD1
CDR3aa: CSVDREGRSYGYTF; CDR3nt: TGCAGCGTTGACCGGGAGGGGCGCAGCTATGGCTACACCTTC; j_gene: TRBJ1-2; v_gene: TRBV29-1; abundance: many; d_gene: NA
CDR3aa: CASSFSGSGYNEQFF; CDR3nt: TGTGCCAGCAGCTTTAGCGGGAGTGGATACAATGAGCAGTTCTTC; j_gene: TRBJ2-1; v_gene: TRBV7-9; abundance: NA; d_gene: TRBD2
CDR3aa: CASTFPSGPNEQFF; CDR3nt: TGCGCCAGCACCTTCCCTAGCGGCCCCAATGAGCAGTTCTTC; j_gene: TRBJ2-1; v_gene: TRBV5-1; abundance: NA; d_gene: TRBD2
CDR3aa: CASSPGGPAPSNTEAFF; CDR3nt: TGTGCCAGTAGTCCAGGAGGGCCCGCTCCCTCCAACACTGAAGCTTTCTTT; j_gene: TRBJ1-1; v_gene: TRBV19; abundance: few; d_gene: NA
CDR3aa: CASSSQGYQPQHF; CDR3nt: TGTGCCAGTAGTTCACAGGGGTATCAGCCCCAGCATTTT; j_gene: TRBJ1-5; v_gene: TRBV19; abundance: few; d_gene: TRBD1
CDR3aa: CASSQVSLAGTNNEQFF; CDR3nt: TGTGCCAGCAGCCAAGTTAGTCTAGCGGGAACAAACAATGAGCAGTTCTTC; j_gene: TRBJ2-1; v_gene: TRBV3-1; abundance: many; d_gene: TRBD2
CDR3aa: CASSRRGGAGEAFF; CDR3nt: TGTGCCAGCAGCCGACGCGGGGGCGCCGGTGAAGCTTTCTTT; j_gene: TRBJ1-1; v_gene: TRBV14; abundance: NA; d_gene: NA